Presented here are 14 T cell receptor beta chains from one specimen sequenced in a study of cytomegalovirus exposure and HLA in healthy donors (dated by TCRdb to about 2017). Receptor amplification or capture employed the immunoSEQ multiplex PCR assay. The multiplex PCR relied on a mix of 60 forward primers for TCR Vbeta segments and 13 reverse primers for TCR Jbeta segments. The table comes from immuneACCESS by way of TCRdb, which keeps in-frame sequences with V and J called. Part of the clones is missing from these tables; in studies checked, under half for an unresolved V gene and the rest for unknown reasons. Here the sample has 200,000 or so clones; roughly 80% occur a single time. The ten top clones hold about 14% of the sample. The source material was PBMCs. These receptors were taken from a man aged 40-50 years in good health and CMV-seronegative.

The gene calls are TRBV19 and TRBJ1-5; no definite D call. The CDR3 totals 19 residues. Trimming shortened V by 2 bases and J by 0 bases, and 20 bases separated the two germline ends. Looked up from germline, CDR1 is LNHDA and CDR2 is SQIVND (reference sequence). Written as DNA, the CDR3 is TGTGCCAGTAGTATACGGGGAAGAGGGTCCTCATATAGCAATCAGCCCCAGCATTTT. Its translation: CASSIRGRGSSYSNQPQHF.

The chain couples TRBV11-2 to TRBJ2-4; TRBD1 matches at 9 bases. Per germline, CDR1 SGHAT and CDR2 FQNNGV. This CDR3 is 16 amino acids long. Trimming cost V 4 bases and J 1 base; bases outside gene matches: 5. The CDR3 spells CASSWTGTGAKNIQYF. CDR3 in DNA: TGTGCCAGCAGCTGGACCGGGACAGGGGCCAAAAACATTCAGTACTTC.

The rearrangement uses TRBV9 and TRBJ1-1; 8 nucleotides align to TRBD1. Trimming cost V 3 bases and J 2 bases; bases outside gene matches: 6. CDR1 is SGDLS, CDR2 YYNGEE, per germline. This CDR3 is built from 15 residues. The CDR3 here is CASSASGTGNTEAFF. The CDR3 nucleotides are TGTGCCAGCAGCGCATCCGGGACAGGAAACACTGAAGCTTTCTTT. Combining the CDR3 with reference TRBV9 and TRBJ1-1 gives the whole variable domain DSGVTQTPKHLITATGQRVTLRCSPRSGDLSVYWYQQSLDQGLQFLIQYYNGEERAKGNILERFSAQQFPDLHSELNLSSLELGDSALYFCASSASGTGNTEAFFGQGTRLTVV.

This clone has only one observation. The CDR3 nucleotides are TGCACCAGCAGCCAAAGGCGGGGGTGGTGTGACCACAATGAGCAGTTCTTC. Its translation: CTSSQRRGWCDHNEQFF. The chain employs TRBV1 and TRBJ2-1; TRBD2, the table's D call, was not compared with the DNA. TRBV1 is noted as a pseudogene. This CDR3 has 17 residues.

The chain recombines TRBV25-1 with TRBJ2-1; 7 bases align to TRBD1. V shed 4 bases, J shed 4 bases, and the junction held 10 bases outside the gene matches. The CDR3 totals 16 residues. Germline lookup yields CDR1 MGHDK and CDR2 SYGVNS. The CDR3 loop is CASSGTGKRAYNEQFF. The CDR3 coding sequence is TGTGCCAGCAGTGGGACAGGTAAGAGGGCTTACAATGAGCAGTTCTTC.

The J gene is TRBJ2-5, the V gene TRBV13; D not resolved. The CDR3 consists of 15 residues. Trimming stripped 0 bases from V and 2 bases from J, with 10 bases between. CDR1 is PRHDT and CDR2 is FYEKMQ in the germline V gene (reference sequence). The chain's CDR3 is CASSLGYGSQETQYF. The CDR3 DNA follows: TGTGCCAGCAGCTTAGGATACGGGTCACAAGAGACCCAGTACTTC.

The CDR3 DNA reads TGTGCCAGCAGCCTGACAGGGACCGGCTACACCTTC. It specifies CASSLTGTGYTF. The chain is built from TRBV5-6 and TRBJ1-2; 7 nucleotides match TRBD1. V shed 4 bases, J shed 8 bases, and the junction held 5 bases outside the gene matches. Germline CDR1 is SGHDT and CDR2 is YYEEEE. The CDR3 contains 12 residues.

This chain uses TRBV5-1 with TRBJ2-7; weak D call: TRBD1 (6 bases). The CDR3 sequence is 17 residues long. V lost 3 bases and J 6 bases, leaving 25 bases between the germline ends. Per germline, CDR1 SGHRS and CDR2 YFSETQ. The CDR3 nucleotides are TGCGCCAGCAGCTCTACAAACGACAGGTCTCGGCTACGCGAGCAGTACTTC. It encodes CASSSTNDRSRLREQYF. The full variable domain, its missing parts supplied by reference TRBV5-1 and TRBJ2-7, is KAGVTQTPRYLIKTRGQQVTLSCSPISGHRSVSWYQQTPGQGLQFLFEYFSETQRNKGNFPGRFSGRQFSNSRSEMNVSTLELGDSALYLCASSSTNDRSRLREQYFGPGTRLTVT.

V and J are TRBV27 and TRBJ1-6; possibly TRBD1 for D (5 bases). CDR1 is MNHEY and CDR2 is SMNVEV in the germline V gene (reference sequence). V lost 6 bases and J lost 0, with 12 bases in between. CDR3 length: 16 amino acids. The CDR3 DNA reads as TGTGCCAGCAGCGCGGGACGGGACTCCTATAATTCACCCCTCCACTTT. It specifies CASSAGRDSYNSPLHF.

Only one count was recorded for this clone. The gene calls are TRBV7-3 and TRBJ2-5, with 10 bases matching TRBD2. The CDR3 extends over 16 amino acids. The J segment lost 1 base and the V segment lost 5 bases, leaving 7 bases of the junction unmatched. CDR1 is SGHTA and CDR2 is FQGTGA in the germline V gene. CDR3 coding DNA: TGTGCCAGCAGCCGAGTAGCGGGAGGCCTCCAAGAGACCCAGTACTTC. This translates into CASSRVAGGLQETQYF.

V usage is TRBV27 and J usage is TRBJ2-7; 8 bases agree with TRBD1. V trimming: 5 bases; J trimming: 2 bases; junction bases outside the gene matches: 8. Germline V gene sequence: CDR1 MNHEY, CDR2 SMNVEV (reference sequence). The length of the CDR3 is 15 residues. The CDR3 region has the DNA TGTGCCAGCAGTACACACGGACAGGGACCCTACGAGCAGTACTTC. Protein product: CASSTHGQGPYEQYF.

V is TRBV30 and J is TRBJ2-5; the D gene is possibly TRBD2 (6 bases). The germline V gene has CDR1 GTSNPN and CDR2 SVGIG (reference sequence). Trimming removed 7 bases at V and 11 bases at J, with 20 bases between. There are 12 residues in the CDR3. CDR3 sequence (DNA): TGTGCCTCCATATCCGGGCCTCGGGAGCAGTACTTC. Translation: CASISGPREQYF.

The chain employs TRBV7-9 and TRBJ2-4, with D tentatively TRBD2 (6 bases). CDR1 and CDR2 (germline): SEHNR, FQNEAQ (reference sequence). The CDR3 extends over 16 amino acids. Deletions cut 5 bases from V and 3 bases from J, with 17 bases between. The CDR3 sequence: CASSARGIEGKNIQYF. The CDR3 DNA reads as TGTGCCAGCAGCGCCCGGGGGATTGAGGGCAAAAACATTCAGTACTTC.

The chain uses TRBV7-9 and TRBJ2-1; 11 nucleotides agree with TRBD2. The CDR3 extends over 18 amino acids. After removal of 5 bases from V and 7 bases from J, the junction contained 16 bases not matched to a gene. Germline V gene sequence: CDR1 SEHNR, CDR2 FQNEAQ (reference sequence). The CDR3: CASSLPFRLAGMGNEQFF. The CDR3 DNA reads TGTGCCAGCAGCCTCCCCTTTCGACTAGCGGGAATGGGGAATGAGCAGTTCTTC.